The 18 T cell receptor beta chains below were found in one sample sequenced in a study of blood T cell repertoires in COVID-19. The method was immunoSEQ multiplex PCR; TCRdb's version includes in-frame clones alone and lacks a portion of them. Of some 250,000 clones listed, 70% to 90% are singletons. Sequenced input: peripheral blood. These receptors originate from a woman in her thirties with acute or convalescent COVID-19.

This rearrangement joins TRBV5-5 to TRBJ2-3; the match to TRBD2 covers 11 bases. The ends lost 5 bases at V and 4 bases at J; junction bases unmatched: 9. The CDR3 spans 16 residues. In germline, CDR1 is SGHKS, CDR2 YYEKEE (reference sequence). CDR3: CASRGVSGRAADTQYF. The DNA of the CDR3 is TGTGCCAGCAGGGGAGTTAGCGGGAGGGCCGCAGATACGCAGTATTTT.

This chain joins TRBV27 and TRBJ2-2; TRBD1 aligns across 9 bases. V lost 5 bases to trimming and J lost 5 bases; unmatched junction nucleotides: 15. Per the germline V gene, CDR1 is MNHEY and CDR2 is SMNVEV (reference sequence). The CDR3 is 18 residues long. Here the CDR3 reads CASSPLQTGGIRTGELFF. The DNA of the CDR3 is TGTGCCAGCAGTCCACTCCAAACAGGGGGCATAAGGACCGGGGAGCTGTTTTTT.

This clone was recorded a few times. V gene TRBV3-1 (or the pseudogene TRBV3-2) combines with J gene TRBJ2-7, with 13 positions matching TRBD2. This CDR3 comprises 15 residues. Looked up from germline, CDR1 is LGHDT and CDR2 is YNNKEL (reference sequence). J gave up 3 bases and V 4 bases, and 3 bases lay outside the gene matches. CDR3: CASSPWTSGSYEQYF. The CDR3 DNA reads TGTGCCAGCAGCCCCTGGACTAGCGGGAGCTACGAGCAGTACTTC.

CDR3: CAWSGQGRTGSPRWAKNIQYF. DNA of the CDR3: TGTGCCTGGAGTGGACAGGGGCGGACCGGGAGCCCTCGTTGGGCCAAAAACATTCAGTACTTC. V gene TRBV30 combines with J gene TRBJ2-4, with 8 bases that match TRBD1. V dropped 1 base and J dropped 1; count of bases not matched to a gene: 21. In germline, CDR1 is GTSNPN, CDR2 SVGIG (reference sequence). CDR3 length equals 21 residues.

The chain has TRBV19 and TRBJ2-5; TRBD2 might be the D (5 bases). Trimming left V 2 bases short and J 1 base short, with 8 bases between. Germline values: CDR1 LNHDA, CDR2 SQIVND (reference sequence). There are 14 residues in the CDR3. The CDR3 DNA reads as TGTGCCAGTAGTATACCGGGATCCCAAGAGACCCAGTACTTC. Protein sequence: CASSIPGSQETQYF.

This chain's CDR3 is CASLRGGRARNEQFF. The CDR3 nucleotides read TGTGCCAGCCTACGAGGTGGGAGGGCCAGGAATGAGCAGTTCTTC. This chain uses TRBV2 with TRBJ2-1, with TRBD2 matching over 7 bases. The CDR3 covers 15 residues. The junction had 14 bases not matched to a gene; V was cut back by 8 bases and J by 7 bases. The germline V gene encodes CDR1 SNHLY and CDR2 FYNNEI.

The chain is built from TRBV4-3 and TRBJ2-1; 8 nucleotides align to TRBD2. Germline lookup yields CDR1 LGHNA and CDR2 YSLEER. The CDR3 has 16 amino acids. The V gene end was trimmed by 3 bases and the J gene end by 6 bases; junction bases not matched to a gene: 10. CDR3 sequence (DNA): TGCGCCAGCAGCCACCAGGCCCCGGGACTAGTCAATGAGCAGTTCTTC. It encodes CASSHQAPGLVNEQFF.

This rearrangement joins TRBV5-5 to TRBJ2-1; 14 nucleotides match TRBD2. With V trimmed by 6 bases and J by 8 bases, 7 bases remained unmatched. The CDR3 runs 15 residues. CDR1 and CDR2 (germline): SGHKS, YYEKEE (reference sequence). Here the CDR3 DNA reads TGTGCCAGCATCCTGGGGACTAGCGGGAGCTATGAGCAGTTCTTC. Translation gives CASILGTSGSYEQFF.

The chain carries TRBV9 and TRBJ2-7; TRBD2 agrees at 7 bases. V was pared by 4 bases and J by 3 bases, with 7 bases of the junction left unmatched. Germline V CDR1 and CDR2: SGDLS, YYNGEE. This CDR3 region has 14 residues. For the CDR3, the DNA is TGTGCCAGCAGCCGAACTAGCGCGGGCTACGAGCAGTACTTC. This gives the protein CASSRTSAGYEQYF.

V gene TRBV4-1 combines with J gene TRBJ2-7, with 7 bases fitting TRBD2. Trimming at V came to 0 bases and at J to 0 bases, leaving 5 bases not matched to a gene. This CDR3 is built from 16 residues. CDR1 is MGHRA, CDR2 YSYEKL, per germline. The CDR3 nucleotides read TGCGCCAGCAGCCAAGAAATTAGCGGGCACTCCTACGAGCAGTACTTC. This gives the protein CASSQEISGHSYEQYF.

The CDR3 region is CASSLIAETQYF. The DNA for the CDR3 is TGTGCCAGCAGTTTAATAGCGGAGACCCAGTACTTC. This rearrangement joins TRBV12-3 or TRBV12-4 to TRBJ2-5; a possible D gene is TRBD2 (5 bases). Trimming pared 2 bases from V and 5 bases from J, leaving 6 bases between. This CDR3 contains 12 residues.

This chain connects TRBV29-1 to TRBJ2-7; no reliable D call. V was pared by 4 bases and J by 4 bases, with 8 bases between. Germline lookup yields CDR1 SQVTM and CDR2 ANQGSEA. The CDR3 sequence is 11 residues long. Written as DNA, the CDR3 is TGCAGCGTTGCACAGACATACGAGCAGTACTTC. It is translated as CSVAQTYEQYF.

The chain combines TRBV30 with TRBJ2-1, with a weak D call TRBD2 (6 bases). From germline, CDR1 is GTSNPN and CDR2 SVGIG (reference sequence). CDR3 length: 16 amino acids. Deletions cut 3 bases from V and 7 bases from J, with 22 bases between. In nucleotides, the CDR3 is TGTGCCTGGAGGGCCGGGAGCGAGGGATCTTGGAATGAGCAGTTCTTC. Amino acid sequence: CAWRAGSEGSWNEQFF.

The chain has TRBV7-9 and TRBJ2-7; 9 positions agree with TRBD1. Trimming at V came to 6 bases and at J to 5 bases, leaving 11 bases not matched to a gene. CDR3 length: 15 residues. Germline V gene lookup returns CDR1 SEHNR and CDR2 FQNEAQ (reference sequence). Here the CDR3 reads CASSMRLQGADEQYF. The CDR3 DNA is TGTGCCAGCAGTATGAGGTTACAGGGGGCAGACGAGCAGTACTTC.

This clone turned up a few times. The chain uses TRBV6-4 and TRBJ2-7, with D tentatively TRBD2 (5 bases). CDR3 length: 12 residues. V was pared by 7 bases and J by 4 bases, with 11 bases between. Per germline, CDR1 MRHNA and CDR2 SNTAGT. The CDR3 DNA reads TGTGCCAGCACAAAGCGGAAATACGAGCAGTACTTC. It specifies CASTKRKYEQYF.

This clone was seen only once. V usage is TRBV19 and J usage is TRBJ1-1, with a possible D match to TRBD1 (5 bases). The germline CDR1 and CDR2 sequences are LNHDA and SQIVND (reference sequence). V was trimmed by 4 bases and J by 4 bases, leaving 10 bases between them. The CDR3 covers 13 residues. The CDR3, as DNA: TGTGCCAGTAGTACGGTGGGGGGCACTGAAGCTTTCTTT. Translated: CASSTVGGTEAFF.

This clone appeared once. The chain uses TRBV7-2 and TRBJ2-3; unclear D gene. Deletions cut 1 base from V and 5 bases from J, with 7 bases between. Germline V gives CDR1 SGHTA, CDR2 FQGNSA. This CDR3 region has 13 residues. This chain's CDR3 is CASSLVNIDTQYF. The CDR3 coding sequence is TGTGCCAGCAGCTTAGTGAACATAGATACGCAGTATTTT.

The J gene is TRBJ2-3, the V gene TRBV9; the match to TRBD2 covers 14 bases. Germline loops: CDR1 SGDLS, CDR2 YYNGEE. V dropped 3 bases and J dropped 4; count of bases not matched to a gene: 4. The CDR3 runs 16 residues. The CDR3 DNA is TGTGCCAGCAGCGGACTAGCGGGAGGGAGGTCAGATACGCAGTATTTT. Its translation is CASSGLAGGRSDTQYF.